The 28 T cell receptor beta chains presented below share a single source sample, sequenced in a study of T cells in localized non-small cell lung cancer. Clones were sequenced by immunoSEQ multiplex PCR, and TCRdb holds only the in-frame ones, with some missing. Of 30,000 or so clones listed, 80% to 95% were seen once; the top ten hold approximately 30%. Specimen: peripheral blood, collected before any cancer treatment. The receptors shown here come from a female donor at least 60 years old with stage I lung adenocarcinoma.

The chain links TRBV6-6 to TRBJ2-1; 7 bases align to TRBD2. The CDR3 contains 14 residues. Trimming at V came to 7 bases and at J to 6 bases, leaving 9 bases not matched to a gene. Germline V gene lookup returns CDR1 MNHNY and CDR2 SVGAGI (reference sequence). The DNA of the CDR3 is TGTGCCAGCACTAACCGCGGGGGAATCAATGAGCAGTTCTTC. The encoded protein is CASTNRGGINEQFF.

V usage is TRBV28 and J usage is TRBJ2-1; the D call may be TRBD1 or TRBD2 (5 bases each). CDR1 and CDR2 from the germline V gene are MDHEN and SYDVKM. V was clipped by 5 bases and J by 6 bases, with 23 bases between them. The CDR3 spans 17 residues. This CDR3 is CASSPIPHGTTGNEQFF. The DNA of the CDR3 is TGTGCCAGCAGTCCTATACCCCATGGGACGACGGGCAATGAGCAGTTCTTC.

The J gene is TRBJ1-2, the V gene TRBV28; D is unresolved. The CDR3 is 11 residues long. The germline V and J ends were trimmed by 6 bases and 6 bases, with 8 bases remaining between them. CDR1 and CDR2 (germline): MDHEN, SYDVKM. In DNA form, the CDR3 reads TGTGCCAGCAGGATCTCCAATGGCTACACCTTC. It is translated as CASRISNGYTF.

The chain is built from TRBV5-8 and TRBJ1-3; TRBD1 agrees at 8 bases. V lost 3 bases and J lost 7; bases outside the gene matches: 9. Germline loops: CDR1 SGHTS, CDR2 YDEGEE. This CDR3 has 15 residues. The CDR3 spells CASSYGGTGGNTIYF. The DNA of the CDR3 is TGTGCCAGCAGCTATGGTGGGACAGGTGGCAACACCATATATTTT.

The V call is TRBV30, the J call TRBJ2-7; 9 bases are a match to TRBD1. Germline CDR1 and CDR2: GTSNPN and SVGIG (reference sequence). V dropped 4 bases and J dropped 2; count of bases not matched to a gene: 3. The CDR3 consists of 13 residues. CDR3: CAWKRDRAYEQYF. The CDR3 DNA follows: TGTGCCTGGAAGCGGGACAGGGCCTACGAGCAGTACTTC.

The chain recombines TRBV4-1 with TRBJ2-1, with D possibly matching TRBD2 (5 bases). The CDR3 totals 16 residues. V lost 1 base and J lost 2, with 12 bases in between. From germline, CDR1 is MGHRA and CDR2 YSYEKL. CDR3 nucleotides: TGCGCCAGCAGCCAAGGTCCGGCAGCGGCCTACAATGAGCAGTTCTTC. This sequence encodes CASSQGPAAAYNEQFF.

The chain carries TRBV28 and TRBJ1-2, with D unclear. The CDR3 sequence is 13 residues long. Trimming cost V 6 bases and J 6 bases, with 14 bases left between them. CDR1 MDHEN and CDR2 SYDVKM come from the germline V gene. The chain's CDR3 is CASSSGNADGYTF. CDR3 in DNA: TGTGCCAGCAGCTCCGGTAATGCCGATGGCTACACCTTC.

This chain links TRBV5-4 with TRBJ2-7, with TRBD2 as a possible D gene (6 bases). This CDR3 has 15 amino acids. V lost 0 bases, J lost 7 bases, and 17 bases lay in between. Per germline, CDR1 SGHNT and CDR2 YYREEE (reference sequence). The CDR3 loop is CASSLDPGSAGEQYF. The DNA for the CDR3 is TGTGCCAGCAGCTTGGATCCCGGCTCCGCGGGGGAGCAGTACTTC.

V gene TRBV29-1 combines with J gene TRBJ2-3, with unresolved D. V dropped 4 bases and J dropped 2 bases, with 10 bases sitting between them. This CDR3 comprises 13 residues. The germline CDR1 and CDR2 sequences are SQVTM and ANQGSEA. CDR3 DNA: TGCAGCGTTGGAGCAGAACTCACAGATACGCAGTATTTT. Its translation is CSVGAELTDTQYF.

This clone was detected a few times. The genes are TRBV4-1 and TRBJ1-5; a weak D match, TRBD1 (5 bases). Trimming took off 2 bases at V and 4 bases at J, with 9 bases between the two ends. The CDR3 sequence is 14 residues long. Germline V gene lookup returns CDR1 MGHRA and CDR2 YSYEKL. CDR3 nucleotide sequence: TGCGCCAGCAGCCAATTTGAGGGGAATCAGCCCCAGCATTTT. Its protein product is CASSQFEGNQPQHF.

This chain connects TRBV18 to TRBJ2-3; a weak D match, TRBD2 (5 bases). This CDR3 contains 16 residues. The germline CDR1 and CDR2 sequences are KGHSH and LQKENI. Trimming shortened V by 6 bases and J by 1 base, and 17 bases separated the two germline ends. This CDR3 reads CASSPYRDLGTDTQYF. Written as DNA, the CDR3 is TGTGCCAGCTCGCCCTACCGGGATCTGGGCACAGATACGCAGTATTTT.

This chain uses TRBV23-1 with TRBJ1-5; D remains ambiguous. TRBV23-1 is recorded as an ORF, its role being uncertain. V was shortened by 0 bases and J by 6 bases, with 21 bases between the two germline ends. This CDR3 is 18 amino acids long. DNA of the CDR3: TGCGCCAGCAGTCAATCGAGGAGAAACGGGGTTTTGGGTCAGCCCCAGCATTTT. As protein: CASSQSRRNGVLGQPQHF.

This clone was seen just once. V is TRBV18 and J is TRBJ2-1; D gene ambiguous. The CDR3 covers 15 residues. Germline V gives CDR1 KGHSH, CDR2 LQKENI. The V end lost 5 bases, the J end lost 2 bases, and 13 bases lay between the germline ends. CDR3 DNA: TGTGCCAGCTCATCTGAGACGAGCCCCTACAATGAGCAGTTCTTC. Protein sequence: CASSSETSPYNEQFF.

The rearrangement uses TRBV7-8 and TRBJ1-1, with a possible D match to TRBD1 (5 bases). Germline assignment: CDR1 SGHVS and CDR2 FQNEAQ. The germline V and J ends were trimmed by 2 bases and 3 bases, with 16 bases remaining between them. The CDR3 runs to 16 residues. The CDR3 is CASSLWREGPDTEAFF. For the CDR3, the DNA is TGTGCCAGCAGCTTATGGAGGGAGGGACCCGACACTGAAGCTTTCTTT.

This clone was seen a single time. This sequence joins TRBV4-1 and TRBJ1-2, with D possibly TRBD1 on 6 matching bases. Per germline, CDR1 MGHRA and CDR2 YSYEKL. Trimming left V 4 bases short and J 4 bases short, with 19 bases between. CDR3 length: 16 amino acids. CDR3: CASSRIGRDTFYGYTF. The CDR3 DNA follows: TGCGCCAGCAGCCGAATAGGCCGGGACACTTTCTATGGCTACACCTTC.

V gene TRBV2 combines with J gene TRBJ2-5; TRBD1 might be the D (5 bases). Trimming pared 2 bases from V and 3 bases from J, leaving 7 bases between. CDR1 is SNHLY and CDR2 is FYNNEI in the germline V gene. The CDR3 consists of 13 residues. CDR3 bases: TGTGCCAGCAGTGAACTAGGGGAAGAGACCCAGTACTTC. Protein sequence: CASSELGEETQYF.

The chain carries TRBV6-1 and TRBJ2-3; 12 bases map to TRBD2. Per the germline V gene, CDR1 is MNHNS and CDR2 is SASEGT. There are 15 residues in the CDR3. With V trimmed by 6 bases and J by 2 bases, 3 bases remained unmatched. The CDR3: CASRTSGGATDTQYF. As DNA, the CDR3 is TGTGCCAGCAGGACTAGCGGGGGAGCCACAGATACGCAGTATTTT.

This clone was picked up a small number of times. The rearrangement links TRBV18 to TRBJ2-7; D is uncertain. Trimming removed 0 bases from V and 4 bases from J, with 7 bases in between. Germline CDR1 KGHSH, CDR2 LQKENI. The CDR3 has 13 residues. CDR3: CASSPPTLYEQYF. Written as DNA, the CDR3 is TGTGCCAGCTCACCACCCACTCTTTACGAGCAGTACTTC.

This chain links TRBV4-2 with TRBJ1-2, with D maybe TRBD1 (5 bases). CDR3 length: 15 residues. CDR1 LGHNA and CDR2 YNFKEQ come from the germline V gene. Trimming removed 1 base from V and 6 bases from J, with 15 bases in between. CDR3 amino acids: CASSQGAHGGDGYTF. DNA for the CDR3: TGTGCCAGCAGCCAAGGCGCTCACGGAGGGGATGGCTACACCTTC.

This clone was observed a handful of times. The CDR3 DNA sequence: TGCGCCAGCAGCCAAGATCTTGTGGGGGTTTGGTCACCCCTCCACTTT. This sequence encodes CASSQDLVGVWSPLHF. The V call is TRBV4-1, the J call TRBJ1-6; D possibly corresponds to TRBD1 (5 bases). This CDR3 is 16 amino acids long. V lost 0 bases and J 10 bases, leaving 16 bases between the germline ends. Germline-derived CDR1 and CDR2 are MGHRA and YSYEKL.

This CDR3 reads CASSVRDRGPGELFF. In DNA, the CDR3 is TGTGCCAGCAGTGTACGGGACCGGGGACCGGGGGAGCTGTTTTTT. This chain uses TRBV2 with TRBJ2-2, with D perhaps assigned TRBD1 or TRBD2 (5 bases each). Trimming removed 4 bases from V and 8 bases from J, with 17 bases in between. There are 15 residues in the CDR3. Germline assignment: CDR1 SNHLY and CDR2 FYNNEI.

This chain connects TRBV6-1 to TRBJ2-5, with no clear D. The CDR3 is 13 amino acids. The V gene's germline CDR1 is MNHNS and CDR2 SASEGT. Between the trimmed V and J ends, which lost 7 bases and 0 bases, there was a span of 9 bases. CDR3 sequence: CASTAVYQETQYF. CDR3 in DNA: TGTGCCAGCACGGCGGTCTACCAAGAGACCCAGTACTTC.

The V and J genes are TRBV5-5 and TRBJ2-7, with D perhaps matching TRBD1 (5 bases). V was trimmed by 1 base and J by 2 bases, leaving 10 bases between them. Germline loops: CDR1 SGHKS, CDR2 YYEKEE (reference sequence). The CDR3 contains 14 residues. CDR3 bases: TGTGCCAGCAGCTTGAGACAGCTAACCTACGAGCAGTACTTC. Translating gives CASSLRQLTYEQYF.

The V and J genes are TRBV19 and TRBJ1-2, with unresolved D. The CDR3 has 16 amino acids. The V gene lost 6 bases and the J gene lost 4 bases, with 21 bases spanning the gap. The germline gives CDR1 LNHDA, CDR2 SQIVND (reference sequence). The CDR3 DNA reads as TGTGCCAGTAGGGAATCGGCCGCGTCCATCCCCTATGGCTACACCTTC. Protein: CASRESAASIPYGYTF.

V gene TRBV29-1 combines with J gene TRBJ2-5; D call uncertain. This CDR3 comprises 14 residues. Germline CDR1 SQVTM, CDR2 ANQGSEA. V gave up 7 bases and J gave up 3 bases, with 18 bases separating them. The CDR3 DNA reads as TGCAGCGCTCTCCCAAACCTGGCCAAAGAGACCCAGTACTTC. Translation gives CSALPNLAKETQYF.

J is TRBJ2-1 and V is TRBV21-1; the D call of TRBD2 is as the table states it, not checked on the DNA. TRBV21-1 counts as a pseudogene. CDR3 length equals 17 residues. CDR3 bases: TGTGCCAGCAGCAAAGAGGGGACTAGCAGCTCCTACAATGAGCAGTTCTTC. It codes for CASSKEGTSSSYNEQFF.

This rearrangement joins TRBV28 to TRBJ2-2; D is ambiguous. Germline assignment: CDR1 MDHEN and CDR2 SYDVKM. V was pared by 5 bases and J by 0 bases, with 4 bases between. This CDR3 contains 13 residues. For the CDR3, the DNA is TGTGCCAGCAGTAAACCGAACACCGGGGAGCTGTTTTTT. Its translation is CASSKPNTGELFF.

The chain recombines TRBV20-1 with TRBJ2-5, with unresolved D. The germline V gene encodes CDR1 DFQATT and CDR2 SNEGSKA (reference sequence). The CDR3 is 11 amino acids. The V end was cut by 4 bases, the J end by 5 bases, with 8 bases between. The CDR3 spells CSAKAWETQYF. In nucleotides, the CDR3 is TGCAGTGCTAAAGCATGGGAGACCCAGTACTTC.